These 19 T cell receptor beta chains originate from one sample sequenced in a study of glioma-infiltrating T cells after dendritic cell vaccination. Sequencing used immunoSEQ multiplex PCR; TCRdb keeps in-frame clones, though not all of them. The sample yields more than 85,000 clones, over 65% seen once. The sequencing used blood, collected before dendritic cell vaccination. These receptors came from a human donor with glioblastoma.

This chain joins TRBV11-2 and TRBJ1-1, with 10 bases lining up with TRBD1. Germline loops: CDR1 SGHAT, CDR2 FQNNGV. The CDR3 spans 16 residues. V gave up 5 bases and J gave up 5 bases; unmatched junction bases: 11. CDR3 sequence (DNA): TGTGCCAGCAGCCGACAGGGGGCGCGGAGTGGTACTGAAGCTTTCTTT. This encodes CASSRQGARSGTEAFF.

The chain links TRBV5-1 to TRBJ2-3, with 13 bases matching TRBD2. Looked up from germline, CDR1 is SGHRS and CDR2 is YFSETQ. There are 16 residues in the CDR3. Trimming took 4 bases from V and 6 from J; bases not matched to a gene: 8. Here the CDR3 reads CASSTLAGGRYDTQYF. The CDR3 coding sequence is TGCGCCAGCAGCACACTAGCGGGGGGGCGATATGATACGCAGTATTTT.

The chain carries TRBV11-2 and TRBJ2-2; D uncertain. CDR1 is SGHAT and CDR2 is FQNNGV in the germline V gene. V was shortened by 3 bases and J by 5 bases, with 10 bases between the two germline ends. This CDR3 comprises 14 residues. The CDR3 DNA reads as TGTGCCAGCAGCTTCTCTGGCCCTACCGGGGAGCTGTTTTTT. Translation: CASSFSGPTGELFF.

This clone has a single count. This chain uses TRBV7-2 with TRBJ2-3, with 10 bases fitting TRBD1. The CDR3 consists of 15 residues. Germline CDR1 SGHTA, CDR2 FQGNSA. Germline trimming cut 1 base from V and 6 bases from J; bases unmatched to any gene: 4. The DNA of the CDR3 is TGTGCCAGCAGCTTAGACAGGACAGGGGGGGATACGCAGTATTTT. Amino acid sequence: CASSLDRTGGDTQYF.

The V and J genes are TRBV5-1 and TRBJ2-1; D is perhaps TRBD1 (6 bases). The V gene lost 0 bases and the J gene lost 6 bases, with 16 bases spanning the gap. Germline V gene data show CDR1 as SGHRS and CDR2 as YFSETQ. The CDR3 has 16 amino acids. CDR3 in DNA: TGCGCCAGCAGCTTGGTCGGGACATCTCCCTTCAATGAGCAGTTCTTC. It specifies CASSLVGTSPFNEQFF.

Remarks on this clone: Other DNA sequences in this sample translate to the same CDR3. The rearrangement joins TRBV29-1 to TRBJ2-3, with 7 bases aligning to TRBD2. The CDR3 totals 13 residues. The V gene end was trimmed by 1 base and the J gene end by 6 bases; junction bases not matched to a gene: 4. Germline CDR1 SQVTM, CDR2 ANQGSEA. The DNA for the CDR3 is TGCAGCGTTGAAGTGGCGGGAGCGGATACGCAGTATTTT. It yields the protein CSVEVAGADTQYF.

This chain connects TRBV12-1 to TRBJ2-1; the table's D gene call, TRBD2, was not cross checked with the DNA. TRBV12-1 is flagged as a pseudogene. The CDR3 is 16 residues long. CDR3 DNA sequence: TGTGCCAGCAGCTCAAAACCGGGTCCGGAGGACAATGAGCAGTTCTTC. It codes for CASSSKPGPEDNEQFF.

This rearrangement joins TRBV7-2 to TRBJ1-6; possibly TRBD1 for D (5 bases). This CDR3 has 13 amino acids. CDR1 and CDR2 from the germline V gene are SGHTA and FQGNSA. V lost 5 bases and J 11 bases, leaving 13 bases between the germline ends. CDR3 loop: CASSHPTATPLHF. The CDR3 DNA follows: TGTGCCAGCAGCCACCCGACAGCGACACCCCTCCACTTT.

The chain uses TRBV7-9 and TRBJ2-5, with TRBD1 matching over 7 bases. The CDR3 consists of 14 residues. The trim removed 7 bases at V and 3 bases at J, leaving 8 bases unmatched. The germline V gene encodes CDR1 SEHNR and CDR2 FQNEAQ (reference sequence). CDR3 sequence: CASNDRDIKETQYF. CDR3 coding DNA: TGTGCCAGCAATGACAGGGACATTAAAGAGACCCAGTACTTC.

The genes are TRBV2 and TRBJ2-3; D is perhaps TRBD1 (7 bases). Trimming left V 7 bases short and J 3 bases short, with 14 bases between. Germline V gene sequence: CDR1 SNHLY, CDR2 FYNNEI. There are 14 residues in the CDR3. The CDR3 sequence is CASISRGATDTQYF. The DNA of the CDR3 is TGTGCCAGCATCTCCAGGGGGGCAACAGATACGCAGTATTTT.

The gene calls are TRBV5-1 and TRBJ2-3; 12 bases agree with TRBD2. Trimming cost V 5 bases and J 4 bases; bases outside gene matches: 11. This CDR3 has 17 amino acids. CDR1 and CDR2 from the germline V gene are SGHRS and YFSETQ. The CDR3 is CASSDGLAGPPADTQYF. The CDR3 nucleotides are TGCGCCAGCAGTGATGGACTAGCGGGGCCCCCAGCAGATACGCAGTATTTT.

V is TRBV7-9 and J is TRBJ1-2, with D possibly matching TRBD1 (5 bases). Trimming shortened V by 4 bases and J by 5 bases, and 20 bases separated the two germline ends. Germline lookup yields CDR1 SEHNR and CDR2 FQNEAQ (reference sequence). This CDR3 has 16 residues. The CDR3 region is CASSSGEPRKGYGYTF. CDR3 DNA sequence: TGTGCCAGCAGCTCGGGGGAGCCCAGAAAGGGGTATGGCTACACCTTC.

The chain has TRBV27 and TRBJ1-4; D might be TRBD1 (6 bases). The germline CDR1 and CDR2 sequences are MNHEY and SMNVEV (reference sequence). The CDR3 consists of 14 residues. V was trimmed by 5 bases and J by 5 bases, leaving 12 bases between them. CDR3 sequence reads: CASSRTDRNEKLFF. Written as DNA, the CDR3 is TGTGCCAGCAGTAGGACAGACCGAAATGAAAAACTGTTTTTT.

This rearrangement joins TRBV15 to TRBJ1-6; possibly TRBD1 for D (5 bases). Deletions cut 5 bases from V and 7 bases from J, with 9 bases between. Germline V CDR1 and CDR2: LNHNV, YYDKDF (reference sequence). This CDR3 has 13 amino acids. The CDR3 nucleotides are TGTGCCACCAGCCGACAGAGAAATTCACCCCTCCACTTT. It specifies CATSRQRNSPLHF.

CDR3 nucleotide sequence: TGTGCCAGCAGCTTGCTAGCGGCCAGCACAGATACGCAGTATTTT. Residues: CASSLLAASTDTQYF. The chain has TRBV5-6 and TRBJ2-3; 7 bases align to TRBD2. The germline gives CDR1 SGHDT, CDR2 YYEEEE. J was trimmed by 0 bases and V by 1 base; bases with no gene match: 2. This CDR3 contains 15 residues.

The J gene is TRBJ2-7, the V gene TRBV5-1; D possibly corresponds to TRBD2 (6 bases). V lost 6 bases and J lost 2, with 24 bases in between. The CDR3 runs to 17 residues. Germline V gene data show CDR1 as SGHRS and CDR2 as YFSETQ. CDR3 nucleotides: TGCGCCAGCAATTGGTGGGTAACGGGGGAGCCTACCTACGAGCAGTACTTC. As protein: CASNWWVTGEPTYEQYF.

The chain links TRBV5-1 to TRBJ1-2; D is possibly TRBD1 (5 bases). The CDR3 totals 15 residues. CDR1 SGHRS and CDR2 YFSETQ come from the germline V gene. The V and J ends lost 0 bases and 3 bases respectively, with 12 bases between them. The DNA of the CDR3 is TGCGCCAGCAGCTTGGCCGCGGGGGGAGACTATGGCTACACCTTC. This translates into CASSLAAGGDYGYTF.

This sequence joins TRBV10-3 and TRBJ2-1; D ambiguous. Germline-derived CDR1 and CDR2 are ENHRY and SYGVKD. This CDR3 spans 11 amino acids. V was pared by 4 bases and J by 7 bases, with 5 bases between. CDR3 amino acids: CAISGPNEQFF. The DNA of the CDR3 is TGTGCCATCAGTGGTCCTAATGAGCAGTTCTTC.

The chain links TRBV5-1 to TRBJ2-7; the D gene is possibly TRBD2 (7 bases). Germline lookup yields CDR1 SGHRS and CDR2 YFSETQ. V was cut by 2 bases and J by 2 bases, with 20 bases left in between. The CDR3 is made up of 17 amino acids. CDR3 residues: CASSLSPKQGTTYEQYF. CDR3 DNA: TGCGCCAGCAGCTTATCACCCAAGCAGGGGACTACCTACGAGCAGTACTTC.